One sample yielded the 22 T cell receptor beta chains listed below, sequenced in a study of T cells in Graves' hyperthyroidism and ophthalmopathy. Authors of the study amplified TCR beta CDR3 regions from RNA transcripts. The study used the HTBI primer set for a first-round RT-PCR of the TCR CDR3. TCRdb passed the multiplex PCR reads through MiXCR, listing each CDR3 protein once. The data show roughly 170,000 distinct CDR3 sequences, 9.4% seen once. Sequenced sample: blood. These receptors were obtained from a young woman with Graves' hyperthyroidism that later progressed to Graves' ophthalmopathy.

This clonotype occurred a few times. Written as DNA, the CDR3 is TGTGCCACCAGTGACCCCGGGACAGGGGGCCCCTACAATGAGCAGTTCTTC. Translated, it gives CATSDPGTGGPYNEQFF. The genes are TRBV24-1 and TRBJ2-1; 12 nucleotides line up with TRBD1. J lost 2 bases, V lost 4 bases, and 5 bases had no gene match. This CDR3 is built from 17 residues. Looked up from germline, CDR1 is KGHDR and CDR2 is SFDVKD.

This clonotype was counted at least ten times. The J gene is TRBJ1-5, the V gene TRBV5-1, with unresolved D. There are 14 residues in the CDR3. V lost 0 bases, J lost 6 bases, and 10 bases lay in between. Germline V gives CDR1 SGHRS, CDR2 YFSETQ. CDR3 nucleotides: TGCGCCAGCAGCTTGGCTGGGCGGGGTCAGCCCCAGCATTTT. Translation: CASSLAGRGQPQHF.

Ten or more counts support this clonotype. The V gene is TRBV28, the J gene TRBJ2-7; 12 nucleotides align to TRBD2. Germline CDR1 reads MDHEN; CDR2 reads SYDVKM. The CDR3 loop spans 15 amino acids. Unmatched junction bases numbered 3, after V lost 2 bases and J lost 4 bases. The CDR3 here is CASSLASGGAYEQYF. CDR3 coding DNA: TGTGCCAGCAGTTTAGCTAGCGGGGGGGCTTACGAGCAGTACTTC. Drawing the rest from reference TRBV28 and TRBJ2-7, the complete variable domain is DVKVTQSSRYLVKRTGEKVFLECVQDMDHENMFWYRQDPGLGLRLIYFSYDVKMKEKGDIPEGYSVSREKKERFSLILESASTNQTSMYLCASSLASGGAYEQYFGPGTRLTVT.

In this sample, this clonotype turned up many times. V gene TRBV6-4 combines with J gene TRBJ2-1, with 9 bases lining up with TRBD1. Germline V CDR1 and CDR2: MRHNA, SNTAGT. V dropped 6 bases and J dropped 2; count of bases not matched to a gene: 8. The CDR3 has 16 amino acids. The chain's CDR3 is CASSRTGELAYNEQFF. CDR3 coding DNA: TGTGCCAGCAGCAGGACAGGGGAACTGGCCTACAATGAGCAGTTCTTC.

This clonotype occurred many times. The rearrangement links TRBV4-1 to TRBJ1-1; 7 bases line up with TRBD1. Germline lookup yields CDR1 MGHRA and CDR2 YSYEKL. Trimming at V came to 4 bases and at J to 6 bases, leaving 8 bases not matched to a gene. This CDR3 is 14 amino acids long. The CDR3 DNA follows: TGCGCCAGCAGCCCCCAGGGGGGGGCGGCTGAAGCTTTCTTT. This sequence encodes CASSPQGGAAEAFF.

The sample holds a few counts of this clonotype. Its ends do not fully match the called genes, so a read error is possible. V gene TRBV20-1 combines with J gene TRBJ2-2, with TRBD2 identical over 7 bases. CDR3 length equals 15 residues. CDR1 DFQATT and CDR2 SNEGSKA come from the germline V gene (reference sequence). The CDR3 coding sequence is TGCAGTGCTAGCGGTCGGGGGGTGGGCACCGGGGAGCTGCTTTTT. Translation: CSASGRGVGTGELLF.

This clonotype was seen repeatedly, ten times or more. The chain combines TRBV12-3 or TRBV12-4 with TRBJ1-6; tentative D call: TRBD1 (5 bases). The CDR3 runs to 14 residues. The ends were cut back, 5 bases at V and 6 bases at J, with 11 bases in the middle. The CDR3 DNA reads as TGTGCCAGCAGTAGGGGCCAGAGTAATTCACCCCTCCACTTT. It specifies CASSRGQSNSPLHF.

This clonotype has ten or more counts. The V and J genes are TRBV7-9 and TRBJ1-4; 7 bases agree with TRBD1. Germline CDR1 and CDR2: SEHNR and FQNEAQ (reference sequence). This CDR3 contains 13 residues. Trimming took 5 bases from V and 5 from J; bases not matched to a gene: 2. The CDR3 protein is CASSPTGNEKLFF. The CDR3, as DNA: TGTGCCAGCAGCCCGACAGGGAATGAAAAACTGTTTTTT.

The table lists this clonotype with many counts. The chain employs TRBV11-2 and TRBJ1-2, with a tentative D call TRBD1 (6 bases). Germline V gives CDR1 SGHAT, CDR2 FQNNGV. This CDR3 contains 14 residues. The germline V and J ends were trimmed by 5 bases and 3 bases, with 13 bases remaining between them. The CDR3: CASSRQVEDYGYTF. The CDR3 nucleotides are TGTGCCAGCAGCCGACAGGTCGAGGACTATGGCTACACCTTC.

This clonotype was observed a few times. CDR3 loop: CASSARQGMGEQFF. The CDR3 DNA follows: TGTGCCAGCAGCGCCCGACAGGGGATGGGTGAGCAGTTCTTC. V is TRBV9 and J is TRBJ2-1; 8 nucleotides match TRBD1. The germline gives CDR1 SGDLS, CDR2 YYNGEE. After removal of 3 bases from V and 9 bases from J, the junction contained 8 bases not matched to a gene. This CDR3 has 14 amino acids.

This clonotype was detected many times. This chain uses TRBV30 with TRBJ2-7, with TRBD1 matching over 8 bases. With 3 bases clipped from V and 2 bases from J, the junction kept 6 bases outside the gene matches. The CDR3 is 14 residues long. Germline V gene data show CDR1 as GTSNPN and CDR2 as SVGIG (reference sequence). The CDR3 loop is CAWRRDRMAYEQYF. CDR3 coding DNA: TGTGCCTGGAGACGGGACAGGATGGCCTACGAGCAGTACTTC.

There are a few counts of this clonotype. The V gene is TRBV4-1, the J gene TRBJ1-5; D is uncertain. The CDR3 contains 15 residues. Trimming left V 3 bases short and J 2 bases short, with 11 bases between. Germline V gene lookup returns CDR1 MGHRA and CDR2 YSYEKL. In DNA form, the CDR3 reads TGCGCCAGCAGCCACCCGGCGGAAGGCAATCAGCCCCAGCATTTT. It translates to CASSHPAEGNQPQHF.

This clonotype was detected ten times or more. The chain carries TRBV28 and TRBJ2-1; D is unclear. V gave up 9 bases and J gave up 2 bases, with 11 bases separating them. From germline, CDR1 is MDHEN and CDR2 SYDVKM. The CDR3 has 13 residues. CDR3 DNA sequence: TGTGCCAGTAACTTTAGAGCCTACAATGAGCAGTTCTTC. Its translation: CASNFRAYNEQFF. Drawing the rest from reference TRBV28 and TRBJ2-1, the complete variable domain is DVKVTQSSRYLVKRTGEKVFLECVQDMDHENMFWYRQDPGLGLRLIYFSYDVKMKEKGDIPEGYSVSREKKERFSLILESASTNQTSMYLCASNFRAYNEQFFGPGTRLTVL.

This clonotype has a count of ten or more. For the CDR3, the DNA is TGTGCCAGCAGGACAGGGGGAACCCGTGGGGAGCTGTTTTTT. It translates to CASRTGGTRGELFF. The J gene is TRBJ2-2, the V gene TRBV6-2 or TRBV6-3, with 9 bases matching TRBD1. Germline V lookup: CDR1 MNHEY, CDR2 SVGEGT. V dropped 6 bases and J dropped 8; count of bases not matched to a gene: 7. This CDR3 has 14 residues.

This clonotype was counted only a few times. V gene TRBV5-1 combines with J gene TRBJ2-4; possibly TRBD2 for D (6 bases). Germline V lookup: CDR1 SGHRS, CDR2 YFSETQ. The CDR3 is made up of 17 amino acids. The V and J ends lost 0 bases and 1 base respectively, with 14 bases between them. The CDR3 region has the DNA TGCGCCAGCAGCTTGGAGGAGAGAGGGAGGGCCAAAAACATTCAGTACTTC. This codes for CASSLEERGRAKNIQYF.

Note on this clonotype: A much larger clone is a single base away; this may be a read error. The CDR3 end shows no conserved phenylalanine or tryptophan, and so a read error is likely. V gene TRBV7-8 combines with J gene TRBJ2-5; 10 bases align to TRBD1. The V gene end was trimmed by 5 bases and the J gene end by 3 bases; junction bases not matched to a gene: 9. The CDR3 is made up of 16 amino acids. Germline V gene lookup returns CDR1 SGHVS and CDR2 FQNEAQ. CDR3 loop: CASSHIGTGAEETQYL. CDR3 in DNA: TGTGCCAGCAGCCACATAGGGACAGGGGCCGAAGAGACCCAGTACCTC.

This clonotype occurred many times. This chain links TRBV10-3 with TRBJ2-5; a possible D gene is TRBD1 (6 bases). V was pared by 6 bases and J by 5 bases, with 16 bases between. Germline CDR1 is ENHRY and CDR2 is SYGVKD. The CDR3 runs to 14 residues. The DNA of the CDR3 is TGTGCCATCAGCAGCGACCAGGGGTCCGAGACCCAGTACTTC. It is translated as CAISSDQGSETQYF.

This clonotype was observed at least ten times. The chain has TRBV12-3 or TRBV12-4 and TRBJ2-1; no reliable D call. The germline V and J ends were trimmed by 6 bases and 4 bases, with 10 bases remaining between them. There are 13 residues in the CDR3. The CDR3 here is CASSKDPYNEQFF. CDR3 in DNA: TGTGCCAGCAGCAAGGACCCGTACAATGAGCAGTTCTTC.

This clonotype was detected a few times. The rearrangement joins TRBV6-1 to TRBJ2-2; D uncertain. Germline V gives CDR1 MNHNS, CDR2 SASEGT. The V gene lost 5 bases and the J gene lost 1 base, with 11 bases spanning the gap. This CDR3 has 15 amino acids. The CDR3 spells CASSYGSENTGELFF. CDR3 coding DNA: TGTGCCAGCAGTTATGGTTCGGAGAACACCGGGGAGCTGTTTTTT.

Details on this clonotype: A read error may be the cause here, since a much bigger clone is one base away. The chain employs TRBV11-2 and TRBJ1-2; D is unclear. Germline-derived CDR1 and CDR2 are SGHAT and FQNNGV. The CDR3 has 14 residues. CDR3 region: CASSTIPGNCGYTF. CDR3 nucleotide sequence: TGTGCCAGCAGCACCATTCCCGGTAACTGTGGCTACACCTTC.

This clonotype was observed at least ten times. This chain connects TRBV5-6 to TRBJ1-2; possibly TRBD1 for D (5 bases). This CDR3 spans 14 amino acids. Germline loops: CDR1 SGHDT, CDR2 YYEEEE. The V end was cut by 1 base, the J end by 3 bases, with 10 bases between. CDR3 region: CASSLLRGYYGYTF. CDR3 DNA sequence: TGTGCCAGCAGCTTGTTGAGGGGCTACTATGGCTACACCTTC.

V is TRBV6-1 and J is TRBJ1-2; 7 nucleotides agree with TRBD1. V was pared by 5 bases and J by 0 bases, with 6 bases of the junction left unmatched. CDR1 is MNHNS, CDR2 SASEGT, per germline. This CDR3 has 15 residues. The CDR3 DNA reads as TGTGCCAGCAGTTATAAACAGGGGCCTAACTATGGCTACACCTTC. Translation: CASSYKQGPNYGYTF.